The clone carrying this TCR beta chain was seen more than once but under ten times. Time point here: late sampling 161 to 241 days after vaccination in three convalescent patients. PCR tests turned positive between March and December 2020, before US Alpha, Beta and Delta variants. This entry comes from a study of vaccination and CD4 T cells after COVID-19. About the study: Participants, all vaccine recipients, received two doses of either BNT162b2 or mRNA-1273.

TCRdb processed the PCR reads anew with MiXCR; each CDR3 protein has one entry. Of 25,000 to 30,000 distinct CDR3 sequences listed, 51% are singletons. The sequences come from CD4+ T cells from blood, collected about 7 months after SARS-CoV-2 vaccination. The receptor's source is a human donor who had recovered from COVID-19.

The CDR3 sequence: CASSLGGRAGETQYF. The CDR3 bases are TGTGCCAGCAGTTTAGGCGGGAGGGCCGGGGAGACCCAGTACTTC. This rearrangement joins TRBV28 to TRBJ2-5; 9 bases align to TRBD2. Trimming cost V 2 bases and J 5 bases; bases outside gene matches: 6. Looked up from germline, CDR1 is MDHEN and CDR2 is SYDVKM. The CDR3 sequence is 15 residues long.